The entry that follows covers one T cell receptor (beta chain) sequence. The sample originates from a study of blood T cell repertoires in COVID-19. The wider study: From the United States, Italy and Spain came samples of acute and convalescent COVID-19.

Germline CDR1 reads SGHNT; CDR2 reads YYREEE (reference sequence). The CDR3 loop spans 16 amino acids. V shed 2 bases, J shed 0 bases, and the junction held 6 bases outside the gene matches. Original analysis: Estimated nucleated cell counts came from reference gene primer amplification. TCRdb's copy holds only in-frame clones and misses some; the assay was immunoSEQ multiplex PCR. That table is the source of V, J and clone size, and D and trimming were worked out from the DNA. The sample gives under 300,000 clones, roughly 79% of which show up once; less than 3% is in the top ten. The clonotype was recovered from a woman aged 55-69 years with active or convalescent COVID-19. This sequence joins TRBV5-4 and TRBJ1-1, with 8 nucleotides matching TRBD1. Sequenced input: peripheral blood. The CDR3 loop reads CASSFRTGSMNTEAFF. The CDR3 DNA follows: TGTGCCAGCAGCTTCCGGACAGGGAGCATGAACACTGAAGCTTTCTTT.